The clone carrying this TCR beta chain was counted a single time. Its target is unknown. These data originate in a study of radiation and T cells in renal cell carcinoma. Study-wide results and limits: Baseline intratumoral clonotype presence is unknown without pretreatment biopsies.

After removal of 7 bases from V and 1 base from J, the junction contained 15 bases not matched to a gene. This CDR3 has 17 residues. Germline-derived CDR1 and CDR2 are SGHVS and FQNEAQ. Here immunoSEQ multiplex PCR was the method, and the copy in TCRdb shows in-frame clones only, minus some. The data contain approximately 92,000 clones, 85% of them singletons. As for time point: blood 4 weeks post-SBRT, at nephrectomy. Treatment here: 15 Gy SBRT to primary tumor, nephrectomy 4 weeks later. Radiation-treated patients gave blood at baseline, week 2 and week 4. The patient's renal cell carcinoma had clear cell pathology.

The sequence was collected from a man aged 50 or older with renal cell carcinoma. V and J are TRBV7-8 and TRBJ2-7; TRBD1 matches at 8 bases. Sequenced material: blood, taken from a patient whose treatment included radiotherapy and nephrectomy. The CDR3 nucleotides read TGTGCCAGCATCAAGTCTAGGCGGGACAGGCCGTCCTACGAGCAGTACTTC. Translating it yields CASIKSRRDRPSYEQYF.